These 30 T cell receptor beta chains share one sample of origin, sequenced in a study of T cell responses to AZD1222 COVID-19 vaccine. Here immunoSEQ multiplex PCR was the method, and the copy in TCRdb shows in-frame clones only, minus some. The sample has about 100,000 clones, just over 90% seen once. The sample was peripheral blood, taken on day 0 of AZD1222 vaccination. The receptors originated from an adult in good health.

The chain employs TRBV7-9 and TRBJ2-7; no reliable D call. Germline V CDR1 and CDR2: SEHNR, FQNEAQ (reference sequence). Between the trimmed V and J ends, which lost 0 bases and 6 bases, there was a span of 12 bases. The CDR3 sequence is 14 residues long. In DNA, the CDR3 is TGTGCCAGCAGCTTAGCGTCCACATCGTCCGAGCAGTACTTC. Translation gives CASSLASTSSEQYF.

The CDR3 DNA sequence: TGTGCCAGCAGCCCCGGGTCTGGCTATGGCTACACCTTC. Its translation: CASSPGSGYGYTF. The gene calls are TRBV7-9 and TRBJ1-2; no clear D. Germline-derived CDR1 and CDR2 are SEHNR and FQNEAQ (reference sequence). This CDR3 spans 13 amino acids. Deletions cut 5 bases from V and 4 bases from J, with 11 bases between.

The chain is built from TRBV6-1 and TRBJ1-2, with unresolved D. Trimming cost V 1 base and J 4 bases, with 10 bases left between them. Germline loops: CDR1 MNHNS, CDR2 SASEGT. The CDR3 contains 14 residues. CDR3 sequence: CASSEEPRSYGYTF. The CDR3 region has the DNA TGTGCCAGCAGTGAAGAACCCAGGTCCTATGGCTACACCTTC.

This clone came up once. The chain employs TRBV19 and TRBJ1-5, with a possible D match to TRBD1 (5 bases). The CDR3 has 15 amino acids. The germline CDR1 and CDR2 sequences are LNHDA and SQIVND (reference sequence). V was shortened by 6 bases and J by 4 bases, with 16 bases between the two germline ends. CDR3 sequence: CASRYTGVPNQPQHF. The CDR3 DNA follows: TGTGCCAGTAGGTATACAGGAGTTCCTAATCAGCCCCAGCATTTT.

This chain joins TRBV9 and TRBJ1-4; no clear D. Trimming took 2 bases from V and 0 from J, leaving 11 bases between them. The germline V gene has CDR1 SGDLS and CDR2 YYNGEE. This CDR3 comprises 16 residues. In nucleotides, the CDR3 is TGTGCCAGCAGCGTGGCCCCTCAGGCAACTAATGAAAAACTGTTTTTT. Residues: CASSVAPQATNEKLFF.

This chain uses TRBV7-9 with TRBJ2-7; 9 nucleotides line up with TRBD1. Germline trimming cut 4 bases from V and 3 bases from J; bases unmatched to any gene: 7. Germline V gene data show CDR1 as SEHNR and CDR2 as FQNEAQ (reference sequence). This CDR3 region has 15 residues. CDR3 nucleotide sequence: TGTGCCAGCAGCTCGGGGGACAGGGATGTCTACGAGCAGTACTTC. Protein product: CASSSGDRDVYEQYF.

CDR3 sequence reads: CAWSGQGDQPQHF. The DNA for the CDR3 is TGTGCCTGGAGTGGACAGGGGGATCAGCCCCAGCATTTT. This sequence joins TRBV30 and TRBJ1-5, with 9 bases lining up with TRBD1. The CDR3 length is 13 residues. Germline CDR1 GTSNPN, CDR2 SVGIG (reference sequence). V gave up 1 base and J gave up 5 bases; unmatched junction bases: 0.

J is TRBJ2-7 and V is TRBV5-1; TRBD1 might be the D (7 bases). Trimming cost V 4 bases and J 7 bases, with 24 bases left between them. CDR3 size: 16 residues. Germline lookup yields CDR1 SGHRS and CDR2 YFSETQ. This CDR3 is CASSPTGGTEHGEQYF. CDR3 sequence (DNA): TGCGCCAGCAGCCCAACCGGAGGGACAGAGCATGGGGAGCAGTACTTC.

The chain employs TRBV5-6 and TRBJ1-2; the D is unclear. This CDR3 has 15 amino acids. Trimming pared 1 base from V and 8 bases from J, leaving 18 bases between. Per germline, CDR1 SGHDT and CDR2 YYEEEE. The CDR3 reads CASSLFAAALRGYTF. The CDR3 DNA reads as TGTGCCAGCAGCTTGTTCGCGGCAGCCCTTCGAGGCTACACCTTC.

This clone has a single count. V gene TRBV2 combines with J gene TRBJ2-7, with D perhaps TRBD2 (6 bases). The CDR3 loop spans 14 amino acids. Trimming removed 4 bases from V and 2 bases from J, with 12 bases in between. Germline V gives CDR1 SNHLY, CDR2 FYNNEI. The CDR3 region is CASSAGTEAYEQYF. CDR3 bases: TGTGCCAGCAGTGCAGGGACTGAAGCCTACGAGCAGTACTTC.

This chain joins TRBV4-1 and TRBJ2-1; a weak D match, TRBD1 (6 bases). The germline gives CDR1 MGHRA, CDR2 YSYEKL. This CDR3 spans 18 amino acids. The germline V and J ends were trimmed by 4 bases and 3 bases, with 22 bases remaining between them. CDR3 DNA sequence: TGCGCCAGCAGCCTCCGCACAACCAGGGACACACGCTACAATGAGCAGTTCTTC. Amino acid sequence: CASSLRTTRDTRYNEQFF.

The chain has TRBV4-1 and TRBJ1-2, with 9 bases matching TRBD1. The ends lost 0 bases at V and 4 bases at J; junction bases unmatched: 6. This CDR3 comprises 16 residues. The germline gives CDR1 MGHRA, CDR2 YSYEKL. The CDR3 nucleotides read TGCGCCAGCAGCCAAGATGGACAGGGGATACTCTATGGCTACACCTTC. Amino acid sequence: CASSQDGQGILYGYTF.

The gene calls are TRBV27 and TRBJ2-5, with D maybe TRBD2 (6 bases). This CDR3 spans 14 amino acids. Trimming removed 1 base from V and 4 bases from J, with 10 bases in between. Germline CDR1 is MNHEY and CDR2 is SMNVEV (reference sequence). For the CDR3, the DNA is TGTGCCAGCAGTTTATTAGCTAGCGCAGAGACCCAGTACTTC. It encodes CASSLLASAETQYF.

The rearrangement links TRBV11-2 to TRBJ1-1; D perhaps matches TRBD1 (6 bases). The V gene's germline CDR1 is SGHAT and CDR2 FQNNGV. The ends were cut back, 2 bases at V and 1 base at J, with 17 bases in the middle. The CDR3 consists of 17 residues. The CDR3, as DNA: TGTGCCAGCAGCTTATACCGGGGGGCCCAGGGGAACACTGAAGCTTTCTTT. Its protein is CASSLYRGAQGNTEAFF.

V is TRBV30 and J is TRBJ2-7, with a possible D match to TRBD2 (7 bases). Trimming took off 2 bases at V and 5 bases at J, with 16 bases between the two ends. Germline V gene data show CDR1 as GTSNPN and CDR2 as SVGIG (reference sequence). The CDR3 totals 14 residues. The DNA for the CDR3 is TGTGCCTGGAGTATAGGGGGGGCCGGACACGAGCAGTACTTC. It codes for CAWSIGGAGHEQYF.

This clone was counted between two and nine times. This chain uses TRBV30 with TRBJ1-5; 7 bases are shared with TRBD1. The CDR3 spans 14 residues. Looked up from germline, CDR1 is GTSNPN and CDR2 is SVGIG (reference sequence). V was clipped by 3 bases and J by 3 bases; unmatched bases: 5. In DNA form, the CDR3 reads TGTGCCTGGAGGTCGACAGGGTACAATCAGCCCCAGCATTTT. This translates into CAWRSTGYNQPQHF.

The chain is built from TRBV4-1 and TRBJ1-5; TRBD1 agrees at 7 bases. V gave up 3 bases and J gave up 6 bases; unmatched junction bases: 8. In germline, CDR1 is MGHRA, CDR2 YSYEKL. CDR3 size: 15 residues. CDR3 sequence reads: CASSQIQGHGQPQHF. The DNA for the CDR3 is TGCGCCAGCAGCCAGATACAGGGGCACGGTCAGCCCCAGCATTTT.

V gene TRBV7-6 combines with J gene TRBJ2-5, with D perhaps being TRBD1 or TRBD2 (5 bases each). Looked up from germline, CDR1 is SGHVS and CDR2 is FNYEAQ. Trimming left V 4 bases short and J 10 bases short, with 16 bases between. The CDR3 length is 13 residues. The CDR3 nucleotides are TGTGCCAGCAGCTCCCAGCCTGGGGGTGACCAGTACTTC. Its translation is CASSSQPGGDQYF. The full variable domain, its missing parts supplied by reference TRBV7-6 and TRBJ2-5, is GAGVSQSPRYKVTKRGQDVALRCDPISGHVSLYWYRQALGQGPEFLTYFNYEAQQDKSGLPNDRFSAERPEGSISTLTIQRTEQRDSAMYRCASSSQPGGDQYFGPGTRLLVL.

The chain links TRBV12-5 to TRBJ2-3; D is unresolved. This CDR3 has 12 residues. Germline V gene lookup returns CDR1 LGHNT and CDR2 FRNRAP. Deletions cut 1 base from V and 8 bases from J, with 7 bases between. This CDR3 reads CASGLDSRTQYF. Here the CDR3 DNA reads TGTGCTAGTGGTTTGGACAGTCGTACGCAGTATTTT.

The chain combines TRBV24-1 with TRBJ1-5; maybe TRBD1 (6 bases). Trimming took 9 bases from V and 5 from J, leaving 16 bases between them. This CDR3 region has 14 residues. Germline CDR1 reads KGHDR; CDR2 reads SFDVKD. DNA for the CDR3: TGTGCCACCGCGGCAGGGGCTCCCGATCAGCCCCAGCATTTT. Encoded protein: CATAAGAPDQPQHF.

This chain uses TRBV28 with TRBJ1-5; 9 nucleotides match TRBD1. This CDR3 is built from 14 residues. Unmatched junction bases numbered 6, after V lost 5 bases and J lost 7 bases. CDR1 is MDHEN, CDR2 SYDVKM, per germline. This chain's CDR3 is CASSPLTGGQPQHF. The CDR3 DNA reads TGTGCCAGCAGTCCGTTGACAGGGGGGCAGCCCCAGCATTTT.

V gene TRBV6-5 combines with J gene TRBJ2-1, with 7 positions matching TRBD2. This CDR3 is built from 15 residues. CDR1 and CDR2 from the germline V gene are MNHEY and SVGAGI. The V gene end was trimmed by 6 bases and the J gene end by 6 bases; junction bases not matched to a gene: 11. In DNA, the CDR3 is TGTGCCAGCAGGGGAGGGACCTCCGGGCCCAATGAGCAGTTCTTC. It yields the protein CASRGGTSGPNEQFF.

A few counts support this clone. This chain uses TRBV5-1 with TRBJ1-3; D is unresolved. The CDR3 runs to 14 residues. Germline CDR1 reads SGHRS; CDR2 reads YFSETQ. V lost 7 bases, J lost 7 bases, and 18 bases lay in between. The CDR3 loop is CASGDLQSSNTIYF. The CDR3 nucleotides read TGCGCCAGCGGCGACCTCCAGTCTAGTAACACCATATATTTT.

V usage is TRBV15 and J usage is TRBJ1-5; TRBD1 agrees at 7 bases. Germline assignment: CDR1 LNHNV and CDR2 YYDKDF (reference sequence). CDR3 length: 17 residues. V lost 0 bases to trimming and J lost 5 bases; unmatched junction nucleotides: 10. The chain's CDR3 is CATSRDRIPTGDQPQHF. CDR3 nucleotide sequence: TGTGCCACCAGCAGAGATCGAATTCCTACAGGGGATCAGCCCCAGCATTTT. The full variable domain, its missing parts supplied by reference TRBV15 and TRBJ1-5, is DAMVIQNPRYQVTQFGKPVTLSCSQTLNHNVMYWYQQKSSQAPKLLFHYYDKDFNNEADTPDNFQSRRPNTSFCFLDIRSPGLGDTAMYLCATSRDRIPTGDQPQHFGDGTRLSIL.

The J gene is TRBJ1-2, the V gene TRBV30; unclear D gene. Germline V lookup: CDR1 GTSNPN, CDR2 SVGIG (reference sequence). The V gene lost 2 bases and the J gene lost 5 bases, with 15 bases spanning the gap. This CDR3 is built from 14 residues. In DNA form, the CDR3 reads TGTGCCTGGAGTTTCGGCAGGCCGTGGTATGGCTACACCTTC. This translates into CAWSFGRPWYGYTF.

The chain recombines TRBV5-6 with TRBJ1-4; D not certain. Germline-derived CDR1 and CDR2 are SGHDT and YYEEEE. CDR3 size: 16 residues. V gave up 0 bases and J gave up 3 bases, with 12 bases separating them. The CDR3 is CASSLDAATANEKLFF. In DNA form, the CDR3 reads TGTGCCAGCAGCTTGGACGCGGCCACAGCTAATGAAAAACTGTTTTTT.

DNA of the CDR3: TGCGCCAGCAGCTTGGCCAGGGGCCCTGGCACTGAAGCTTTCTTT. This codes for CASSLARGPGTEAFF. The V call is TRBV5-1, the J call TRBJ1-1; D possibly corresponds to TRBD1 (6 bases). V was shortened by 0 bases and J by 4 bases, with 13 bases between the two germline ends. This CDR3 has 15 residues. Germline values: CDR1 SGHRS, CDR2 YFSETQ.

The CDR3 loop is CASKSEGEAFF. CDR3 in DNA: TGCGCCAGCAAAAGTGAGGGTGAAGCTTTCTTT. The V and J genes are TRBV5-1 and TRBJ1-1; D not certain. CDR3 length: 11 amino acids. Germline V gives CDR1 SGHRS, CDR2 YFSETQ. V lost 6 bases and J lost 7, with 10 bases in between.

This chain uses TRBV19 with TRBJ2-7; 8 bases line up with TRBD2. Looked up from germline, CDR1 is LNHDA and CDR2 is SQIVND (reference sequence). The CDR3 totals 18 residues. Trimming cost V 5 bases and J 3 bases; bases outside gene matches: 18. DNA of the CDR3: TGTGCCAGTAGTGACGCGGGACTAGGGTTGGGAGGGGTCTACGAGCAGTACTTC. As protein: CASSDAGLGLGGVYEQYF.

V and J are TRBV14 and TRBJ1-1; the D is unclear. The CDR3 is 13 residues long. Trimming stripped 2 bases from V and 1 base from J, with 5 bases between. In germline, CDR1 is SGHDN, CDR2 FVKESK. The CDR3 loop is CASSQYRNTEAFF. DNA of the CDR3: TGTGCCAGCAGCCAATACAGGAACACTGAAGCTTTCTTT.